This T cell receptor (beta chain) stems from a study of blood T cell repertoires in COVID-19. Assay: immunoSEQ multiplex PCR; the TCRdb copy retains only in-frame clones and omits some. There are fewer than 400,000 clones in the sample; more than 75% occur only once, and roughly 4.5% lies in the top ten. This CDR3 contains 15 residues. Trimming removed 2 bases from V and 1 base from J; junction bases left unmatched: 2. Per germline, CDR1 SGHAT and CDR2 FQNNGV. The V and J genes are TRBV11-2 and TRBJ1-5; 7 nucleotides align to TRBD1. Input material: PBMCs or T cells enriched from blood (not recorded which). The origin of this receptor is a young man who had recovered from COVID-19. CDR3 protein: CASSLTGVSNQPQHF. CDR3 bases: TGTGCCAGCAGCTTAACAGGGGTGAGCAATCAGCCCCAGCATTTT.